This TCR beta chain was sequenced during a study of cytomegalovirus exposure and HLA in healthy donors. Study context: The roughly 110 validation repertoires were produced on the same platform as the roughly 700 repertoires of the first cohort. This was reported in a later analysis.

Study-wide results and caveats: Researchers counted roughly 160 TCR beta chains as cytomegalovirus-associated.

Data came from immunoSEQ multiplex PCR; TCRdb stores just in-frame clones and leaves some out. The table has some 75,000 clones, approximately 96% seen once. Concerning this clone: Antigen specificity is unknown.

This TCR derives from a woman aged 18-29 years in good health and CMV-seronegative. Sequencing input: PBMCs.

The CDR3, as DNA: TGTGCCAGCAGCTTGGGACAGGGTAGAACAGATACGCAGTATTTT. This encodes CASSLGQGRTDTQYF. V is TRBV11-3 and J is TRBJ2-3; TRBD1 matches at 9 bases. The CDR3 has 15 residues. Germline values: CDR1 SGHNT, CDR2 YENEEA. V trimming: 3 bases; J trimming: 3 bases; junction bases outside the gene matches: 4.